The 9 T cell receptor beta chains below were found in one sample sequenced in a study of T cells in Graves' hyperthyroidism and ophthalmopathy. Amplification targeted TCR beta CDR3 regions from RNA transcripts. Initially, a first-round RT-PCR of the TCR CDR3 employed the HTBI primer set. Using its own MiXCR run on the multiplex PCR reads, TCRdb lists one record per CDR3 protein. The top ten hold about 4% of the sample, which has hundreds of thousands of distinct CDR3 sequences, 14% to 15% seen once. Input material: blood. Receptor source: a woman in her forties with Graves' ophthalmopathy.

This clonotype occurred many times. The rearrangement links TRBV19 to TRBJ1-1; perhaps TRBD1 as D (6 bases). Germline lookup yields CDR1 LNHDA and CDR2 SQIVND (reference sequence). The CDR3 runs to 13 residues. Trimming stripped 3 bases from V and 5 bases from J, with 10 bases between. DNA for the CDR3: TGTGCCAGTAGTATGGGGGGCCTAACTGAAGCTTTCTTT. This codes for CASSMGGLTEAFF.

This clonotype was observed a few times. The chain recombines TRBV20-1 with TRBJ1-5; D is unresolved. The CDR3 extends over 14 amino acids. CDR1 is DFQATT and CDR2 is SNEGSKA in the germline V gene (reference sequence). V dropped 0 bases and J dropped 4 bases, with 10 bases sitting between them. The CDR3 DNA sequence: TGCAGTGCTAGAGAACGGACGGGAAATCAGCCCCAGCATTTT. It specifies CSARERTGNQPQHF.

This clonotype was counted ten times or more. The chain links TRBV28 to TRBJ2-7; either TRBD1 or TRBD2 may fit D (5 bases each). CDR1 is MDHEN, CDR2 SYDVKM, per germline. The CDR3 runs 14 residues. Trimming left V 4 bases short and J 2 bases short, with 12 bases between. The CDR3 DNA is TGTGCCAGCAGTTGGGGGTGGGGAGCCTACGAGCAGTACTTC. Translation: CASSWGWGAYEQYF.

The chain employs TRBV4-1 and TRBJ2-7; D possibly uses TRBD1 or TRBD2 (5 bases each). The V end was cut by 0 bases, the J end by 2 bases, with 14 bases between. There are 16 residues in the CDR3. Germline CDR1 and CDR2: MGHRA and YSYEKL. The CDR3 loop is CASSQDVPGTPYEQYF. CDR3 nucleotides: TGCGCCAGCAGCCAAGATGTCCCCGGGACCCCCTACGAGCAGTACTTC.

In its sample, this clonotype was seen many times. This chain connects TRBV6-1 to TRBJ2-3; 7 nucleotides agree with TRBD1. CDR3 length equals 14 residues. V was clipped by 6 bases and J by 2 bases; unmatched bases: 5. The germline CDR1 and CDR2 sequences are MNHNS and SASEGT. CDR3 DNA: TGTGCCAGCAGCACACAGGGGAACACAGATACGCAGTATTTT. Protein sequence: CASSTQGNTDTQYF.

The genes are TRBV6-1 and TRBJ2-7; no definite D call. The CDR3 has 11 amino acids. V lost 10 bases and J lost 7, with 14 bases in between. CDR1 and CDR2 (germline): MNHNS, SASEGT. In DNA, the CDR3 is TGTGCCATCGGCCGAACCGATGAGCAGTACTTC. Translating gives CAIGRTDEQYF.

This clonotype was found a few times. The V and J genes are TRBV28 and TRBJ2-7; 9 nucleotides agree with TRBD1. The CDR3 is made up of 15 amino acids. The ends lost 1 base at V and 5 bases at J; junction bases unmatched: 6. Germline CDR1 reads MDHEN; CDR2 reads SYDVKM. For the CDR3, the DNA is TGTGCCAGCAGTTTATCTACAGGGGGCAACGACGAGCAGTACTTC. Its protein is CASSLSTGGNDEQYF.

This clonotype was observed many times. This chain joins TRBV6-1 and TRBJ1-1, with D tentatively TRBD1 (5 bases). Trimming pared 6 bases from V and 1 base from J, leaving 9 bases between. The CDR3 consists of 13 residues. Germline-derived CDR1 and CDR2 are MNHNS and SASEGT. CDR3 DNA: TGTGCCAGCAGGCTCGGACAGAACACTGAAGCTTTCTTT. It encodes CASRLGQNTEAFF.

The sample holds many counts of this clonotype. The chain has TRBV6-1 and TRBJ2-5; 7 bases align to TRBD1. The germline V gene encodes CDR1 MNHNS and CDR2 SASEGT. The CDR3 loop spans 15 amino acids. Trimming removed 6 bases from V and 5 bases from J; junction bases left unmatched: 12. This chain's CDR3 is CASSLTGAGGETQYF. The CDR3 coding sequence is TGTGCCAGCAGCCTCACAGGGGCCGGTGGGGAGACCCAGTACTTC.